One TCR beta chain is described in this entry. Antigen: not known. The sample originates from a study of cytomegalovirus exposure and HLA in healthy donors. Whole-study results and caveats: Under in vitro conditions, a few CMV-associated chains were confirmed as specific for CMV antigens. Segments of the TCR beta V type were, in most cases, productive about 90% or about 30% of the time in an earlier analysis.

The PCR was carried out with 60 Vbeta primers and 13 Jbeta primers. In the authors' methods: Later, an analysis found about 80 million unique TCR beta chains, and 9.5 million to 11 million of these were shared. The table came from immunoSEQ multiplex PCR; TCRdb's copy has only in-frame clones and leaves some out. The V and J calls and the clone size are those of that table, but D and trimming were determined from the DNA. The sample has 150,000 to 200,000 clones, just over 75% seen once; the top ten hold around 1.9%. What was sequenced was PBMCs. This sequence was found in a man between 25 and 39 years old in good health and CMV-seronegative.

CDR3 in DNA: TGTGCCAGTAGACTAGCGGGACCCTACGAGCAGTACTTC. Residues: CASRLAGPYEQYF. V and J are TRBV28 and TRBJ2-7; 11 nucleotides agree with TRBD2. V lost 9 bases to trimming and J lost 2 bases; unmatched junction nucleotides: 3. Germline V gene sequence: CDR1 MDHEN, CDR2 SYDVKM. The CDR3 is 13 residues long. Supplemented by reference TRBV28 and TRBJ2-7, the full variable domain reads DVKVTQSSRYLVKRTGEKVFLECVQDMDHENMFWYRQDPGLGLRLIYFSYDVKMKEKGDIPEGYSVSREKKERFSLILESASTNQTSMYLCASRLAGPYEQYFGPGTRLTVT.